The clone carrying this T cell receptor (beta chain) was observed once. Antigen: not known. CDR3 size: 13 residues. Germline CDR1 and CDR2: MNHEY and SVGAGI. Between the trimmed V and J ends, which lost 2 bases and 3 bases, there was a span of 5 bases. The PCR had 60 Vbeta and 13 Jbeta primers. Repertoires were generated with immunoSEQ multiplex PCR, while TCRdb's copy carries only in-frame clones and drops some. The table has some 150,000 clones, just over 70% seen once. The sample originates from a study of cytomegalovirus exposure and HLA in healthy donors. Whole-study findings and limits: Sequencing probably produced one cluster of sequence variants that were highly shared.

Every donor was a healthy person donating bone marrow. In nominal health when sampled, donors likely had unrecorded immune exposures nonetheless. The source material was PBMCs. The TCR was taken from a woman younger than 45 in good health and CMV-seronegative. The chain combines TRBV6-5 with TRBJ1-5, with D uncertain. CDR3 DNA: TGTGCCAGCAGTTACGAGTACAATCAGCCCCAGCATTTT. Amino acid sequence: CASSYEYNQPQHF.